The 23 T cell receptor beta chains below come from one sample, sequenced in a study of blood T cell repertoires in COVID-19. TCRdb keeps only in-frame clones here, not all; method: immunoSEQ multiplex PCR. The table has some 50,000 clones, approximately 80% seen once. The sequenced sample was peripheral blood. These receptors were obtained from a man between 65 and 80 years old with acute or convalescent COVID-19.

V usage is TRBV7-8 and J usage is TRBJ1-2, with D tentatively TRBD1 (5 bases). V lost 5 bases, J lost 3 bases, and 13 bases lay in between. This CDR3 contains 14 residues. Per germline, CDR1 SGHVS and CDR2 FQNEAQ. CDR3 protein: CASSSAQAHYGYTF. The CDR3 nucleotides read TGTGCCAGCAGCAGTGCACAGGCCCACTATGGCTACACCTTC.

The rearrangement links TRBV11-2 to TRBJ1-2; TRBD1 is a possible D gene (5 bases). Germline values: CDR1 SGHAT, CDR2 FQNNGV. CDR3 length equals 13 residues. Trimming left V 5 bases short and J 6 bases short, with 13 bases between. The CDR3 is CASSLQGRDGYTF. CDR3 DNA sequence: TGTGCCAGCAGCCTTCAGGGTAGGGATGGCTACACCTTC.

The J gene is TRBJ2-3, the V gene TRBV6-5; no clear D gene. V lost 5 bases, J lost 0 bases, and 9 bases lay in between. The germline CDR1 and CDR2 sequences are MNHEY and SVGAGI. The CDR3 consists of 14 residues. The CDR3 is CASSRRVSTDTQYF. Here the CDR3 DNA reads TGTGCCAGCAGTCGCCGGGTTAGCACAGATACGCAGTATTTT.

This chain joins TRBV19 and TRBJ1-5, with D tentatively TRBD1 (6 bases). Germline CDR1 reads LNHDA; CDR2 reads SQIVND (reference sequence). The CDR3 has 18 residues. Deletions cut 7 bases from V and 2 bases from J, with 24 bases between. In nucleotides, the CDR3 is TGTGCCAGTATCGGACCCCTACGGACAGCCGAGGGCAATCAGCCCCAGCATTTT. It encodes CASIGPLRTAEGNQPQHF.

This chain uses TRBV9 with TRBJ2-3; no clear D gene. Germline CDR1 is SGDLS and CDR2 is YYNGEE. Trimming shortened V by 4 bases and J by 5 bases, and 5 bases separated the two germline ends. The length of the CDR3 is 11 residues. The CDR3, as DNA: TGTGCCAGCAGCAACGGAGATACGCAGTATTTT. It encodes CASSNGDTQYF.

The chain combines TRBV28 with TRBJ1-2, with 7 bases that match TRBD1. V was clipped by 3 bases and J by 7 bases; unmatched bases: 8. Germline V gene lookup returns CDR1 MDHEN and CDR2 SYDVKM. This CDR3 contains 14 residues. The CDR3 DNA reads as TGTGCCAGCAGTTTGACAGGGATAGCTACTGGCTACACCTTC. Amino acid sequence: CASSLTGIATGYTF.

The rearrangement uses TRBV6-1 and TRBJ2-7, with TRBD1 identical over 8 bases. With 1 base clipped from V and 7 bases from J, the junction kept 0 bases outside the gene matches. Germline CDR1 reads MNHNS; CDR2 reads SASEGT. There are 12 residues in the CDR3. The CDR3 coding sequence is TGTGCCAGCAGTGAAGGGACAGGGGAGCAGTACTTC. Translated: CASSEGTGEQYF.

CDR3 sequence (DNA): TGTGCCAGCAGCCCCGTTCTAAAAGATCAGCCCCAGCATTTT. Amino acid sequence: CASSPVLKDQPQHF. The chain employs TRBV7-2 and TRBJ1-5, with D hard to call. The CDR3 contains 14 residues. Germline CDR1 and CDR2: SGHTA and FQGNSA. Trimming stripped 5 bases from V and 5 bases from J, with 13 bases between.

The chain joins TRBV20-1 to TRBJ2-2; D gene ambiguous. V lost 6 bases to trimming and J lost 6 bases, with 8 bases between them. Germline V gives CDR1 DFQATT, CDR2 SNEGSKA (reference sequence). The CDR3 spans 11 residues. CDR3 residues: CSAQSPGELFF. The CDR3 DNA reads as TGCAGTGCCCAATCCCCCGGGGAGCTGTTTTTT.

V and J are TRBV9 and TRBJ1-2, with D possibly TRBD1 on 6 matching bases. From germline, CDR1 is SGDLS and CDR2 YYNGEE. The CDR3 contains 14 residues. V lost 10 bases to trimming and J lost 3 bases, with 19 bases between them. In nucleotides, the CDR3 is TGTGCCTCACAGACAGGACCATTTGACTATGGCTACACCTTC. As protein: CASQTGPFDYGYTF. Combining the CDR3 with reference TRBV9 and TRBJ1-2 gives the whole variable domain DSGVTQTPKHLITATGQRVTLRCSPRSGDLSVYWYQQSLDQGLQFLIQYYNGEERAKGNILERFSAQQFPDLHSELNLSSLELGDSALYFCASQTGPFDYGYTFGSGTRLTVV.

V gene TRBV5-1 combines with J gene TRBJ2-5; TRBD1 aligns across 11 bases. Germline assignment: CDR1 SGHRS and CDR2 YFSETQ. CDR3 length: 16 residues. Trimming took 0 bases from V and 4 from J; bases not matched to a gene: 5. CDR3 amino acids: CASSLDGQGAGETQYF. CDR3 DNA: TGCGCCAGCAGCTTGGACGGACAGGGGGCGGGAGAGACCCAGTACTTC.

The chain links TRBV25-1 to TRBJ2-5, with 13 nucleotides matching TRBD2. This CDR3 has 16 residues. The V and J ends lost 7 bases and 4 bases, in that order; junction bases with no gene match: 9. Germline V lookup: CDR1 MGHDK, CDR2 SYGVNS. The DNA of the CDR3 is TGTGCCAGCACTGATACTAGCGGGAGGGCCGGAGAGACCCAGTACTTC. Protein sequence: CASTDTSGRAGETQYF.

This clone was counted a few times. The V call is TRBV7-9, the J call TRBJ1-1; D perhaps matches TRBD1 (6 bases). This CDR3 is built from 14 residues. V lost 3 bases and J lost 3, with 11 bases in between. The germline gives CDR1 SEHNR, CDR2 FQNEAQ (reference sequence). The CDR3, as DNA: TGTGCCAGCAGCTTCAGGGGTATCGACACTGAAGCTTTCTTT. Protein: CASSFRGIDTEAFF. The whole variable domain, remainder taken from reference TRBV7-9 and TRBJ1-1, is DTGVSQNPRHKITKRGQNVTFRCDPISEHNRLYWYRQTLGQGPEFLTYFQNEAQLEKSRLLSDRFSAERPKGSFSTLEIQRTEQGDSAMYLCASSFRGIDTEAFFGQGTRLTVV.

This chain connects TRBV5-1 to TRBJ1-3; D is ambiguous. Trimming stripped 0 bases from V and 0 bases from J, with 10 bases between. This CDR3 has 16 amino acids. Germline loops: CDR1 SGHRS, CDR2 YFSETQ. This chain's CDR3 is CASSLGLGFSGNTIYF. In nucleotides, the CDR3 is TGCGCCAGCAGCTTGGGCCTGGGCTTCTCTGGAAACACCATATATTTT. The variable domain in full, completed from reference TRBV5-1 and TRBJ1-3, reads KAGVTQTPRYLIKTRGQQVTLSCSPISGHRSVSWYQQTPGQGLQFLFEYFSETQRNKGNFPGRFSGRQFSNSRSEMNVSTLELGDSALYLCASSLGLGFSGNTIYFGEGSWLTVV.

For this clone: Other nucleotide sequences in the sample specify the same CDR3. The chain combines TRBV7-9 with TRBJ1-1; D gene unclear. Trimming removed 3 bases from V and 3 bases from J, with 5 bases in between. The CDR3 runs 12 residues. Germline CDR1 is SEHNR and CDR2 is FQNEAQ (reference sequence). The CDR3 loop is CASSFSDTEAFF. DNA of the CDR3: TGTGCCAGCAGCTTCTCCGACACTGAAGCTTTCTTT.

The rearrangement uses TRBV27 and TRBJ1-1, with D perhaps TRBD1 (5 bases). CDR3 length: 11 residues. Germline CDR1 is MNHEY and CDR2 is SMNVEV (reference sequence). Between the trimmed V and J ends, which lost 8 bases and 5 bases, there was a span of 9 bases. In DNA form, the CDR3 reads TGTGCCAGCCGGCGGGGGACTGAAGCTTTCTTT. Residues: CASRRGTEAFF.

The J gene is TRBJ2-3, the V gene TRBV4-3; D unresolved. Looked up from germline, CDR1 is LGHNA and CDR2 is YSLEER. CDR3 length equals 15 residues. Trimming removed 2 bases from V and 5 bases from J, with 14 bases in between. In nucleotides, the CDR3 is TGCGCCAGCAGCCAATTTGAGTCACCCCTAGATACGCAGTATTTT. This sequence encodes CASSQFESPLDTQYF.

The chain has TRBV5-4 and TRBJ2-1; 8 bases align to TRBD1. This CDR3 is 14 amino acids long. Germline V gives CDR1 SGHNT, CDR2 YYREEE (reference sequence). V was pared by 3 bases and J by 4 bases, with 3 bases of the junction left unmatched. CDR3 sequence (DNA): TGTGCCAGCAGCTCTAGACAGGGGTACAATGAGCAGTTCTTC. This codes for CASSSRQGYNEQFF.

Written as DNA, the CDR3 is TGTGCCAGCAGCCACCGGGACAGGTCCTTCGGGGGCGAGCAGTACTTC. Translation gives CASSHRDRSFGGEQYF. The chain has TRBV5-4 and TRBJ2-7, with 8 bases that match TRBD1. Germline V CDR1 and CDR2: SGHNT, YYREEE (reference sequence). V lost 4 bases to trimming and J lost 6 bases; unmatched junction nucleotides: 15. This CDR3 region has 16 residues. The whole variable domain, remainder taken from reference TRBV5-4 and TRBJ2-7, is ETGVTQSPTHLIKTRGQQVTLRCSSQSGHNTVSWYQQALGQGPQFIFQYYREEENGRGNFPPRFSGLQFPNYSSELNVNALELDDSALYLCASSHRDRSFGGEQYFGPGTRLTVT.

This clone was seen once. The chain combines TRBV6-5 with TRBJ2-1; 11 positions match TRBD2. This CDR3 comprises 14 residues. Germline trimming cut 2 bases from V and 10 bases from J; bases unmatched to any gene: 4. Per the germline V gene, CDR1 is MNHEY and CDR2 is SVGAGI. This CDR3 is CASSYNSGRGEQFF. DNA of the CDR3: TGTGCCAGCAGTTACAATAGCGGGAGGGGCGAGCAGTTCTTC.

The gene calls are TRBV28 and TRBJ1-4, with D possibly being TRBD1 (5 bases). V lost 5 bases and J lost 9, with 19 bases in between. CDR1 and CDR2 from the germline V gene are MDHEN and SYDVKM. The CDR3 loop spans 15 amino acids. The DNA for the CDR3 is TGTGCCAGCAGTCTGAATCGGGGGGTACGGAAAAAACTGTTTTTT. Translation gives CASSLNRGVRKKLFF. The full variable domain, with the rest looked up from reference TRBV28 and TRBJ1-4, is DVKVTQSSRYLVKRTGEKVFLECVQDMDHENMFWYRQDPGLGLRLIYFSYDVKMKEKGDIPEGYSVSREKKERFSLILESASTNQTSMYLCASSLNRGVRKKLFFGSGTQLSVL.

The rearrangement joins TRBV30 to TRBJ2-3; D is undetermined. The CDR3 has 13 amino acids. V was trimmed by 2 bases and J by 2 bases, leaving 8 bases between them. CDR1 and CDR2 from the germline V gene are GTSNPN and SVGIG (reference sequence). The CDR3 coding sequence is TGTGCCTGGAGTAAGAGGAACACAGATACGCAGTATTTT. Translating gives CAWSKRNTDTQYF.

The rearrangement links TRBV9 to TRBJ2-3; D possibly corresponds to TRBD2 (5 bases). The CDR3 is 15 amino acids. Germline V lookup: CDR1 SGDLS, CDR2 YYNGEE. V lost 2 bases and J 4 bases, leaving 14 bases between the germline ends. In DNA form, the CDR3 reads TGTGCCAGCAGCGTCCTAGCTCGTCCTTCAGATACGCAGTATTTT. Its protein is CASSVLARPSDTQYF.